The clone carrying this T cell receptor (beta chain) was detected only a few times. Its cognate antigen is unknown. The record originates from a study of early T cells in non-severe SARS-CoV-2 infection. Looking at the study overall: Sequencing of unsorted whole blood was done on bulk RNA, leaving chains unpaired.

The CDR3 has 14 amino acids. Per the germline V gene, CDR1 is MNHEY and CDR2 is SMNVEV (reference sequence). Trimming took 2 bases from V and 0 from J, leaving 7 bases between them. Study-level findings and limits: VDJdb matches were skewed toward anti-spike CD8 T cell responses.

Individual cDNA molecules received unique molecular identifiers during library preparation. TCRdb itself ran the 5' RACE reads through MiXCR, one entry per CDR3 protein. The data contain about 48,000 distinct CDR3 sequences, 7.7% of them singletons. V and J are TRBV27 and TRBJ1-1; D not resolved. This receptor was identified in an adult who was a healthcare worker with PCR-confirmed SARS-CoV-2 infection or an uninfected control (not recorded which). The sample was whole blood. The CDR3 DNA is TGTGCCAGCAGTTTACAACCCTTGAACACTGAAGCTTTCTTT. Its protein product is CASSLQPLNTEAFF.